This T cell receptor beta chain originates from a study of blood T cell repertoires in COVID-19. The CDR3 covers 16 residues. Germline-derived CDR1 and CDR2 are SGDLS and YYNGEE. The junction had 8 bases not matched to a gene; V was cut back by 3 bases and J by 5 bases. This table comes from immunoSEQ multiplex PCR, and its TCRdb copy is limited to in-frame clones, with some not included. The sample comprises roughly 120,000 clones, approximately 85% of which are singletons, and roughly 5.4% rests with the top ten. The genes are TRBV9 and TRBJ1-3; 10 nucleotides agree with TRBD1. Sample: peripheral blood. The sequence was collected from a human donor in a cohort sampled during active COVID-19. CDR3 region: CASSGTGTGVRNTIYF. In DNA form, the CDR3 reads TGTGCCAGCAGCGGAACCGGGACAGGGGTTAGAAACACCATATATTTT.